Here is one TCR beta chain with its context. Antigen specificity is unknown. CDR1 is SGHRS and CDR2 is YFSETQ in the germline V gene. CDR3 length: 16 amino acids. V lost 4 bases to trimming and J lost 6 bases; unmatched junction nucleotides: 7. This sample was taken from a study of cytomegalovirus exposure and HLA in healthy donors. Primers: 60 Vbeta forward and 13 Jbeta reverse. Sequencing was performed with immunoSEQ multiplex PCR; in TCRdb, only in-frame clones are kept and a portion is missing. The sample consists of 65,000 or so clones, around 80% of them appearing once. The study's findings and limits: Indistinguishable V segments such as TRBV6-2 and TRBV6-3 were excluded.

This TCR was recovered from a girl between 10 and 17 years old in good health and CMV-seropositive. V usage is TRBV5-1 and J usage is TRBJ2-3; 14 bases match TRBD2. Source material: PBMCs. CDR3 DNA: TGCGCCAGCAGCACCCGACTAGCGGGGGGGTTGGATACGCAGTATTTT. Protein product: CASSTRLAGGLDTQYF.